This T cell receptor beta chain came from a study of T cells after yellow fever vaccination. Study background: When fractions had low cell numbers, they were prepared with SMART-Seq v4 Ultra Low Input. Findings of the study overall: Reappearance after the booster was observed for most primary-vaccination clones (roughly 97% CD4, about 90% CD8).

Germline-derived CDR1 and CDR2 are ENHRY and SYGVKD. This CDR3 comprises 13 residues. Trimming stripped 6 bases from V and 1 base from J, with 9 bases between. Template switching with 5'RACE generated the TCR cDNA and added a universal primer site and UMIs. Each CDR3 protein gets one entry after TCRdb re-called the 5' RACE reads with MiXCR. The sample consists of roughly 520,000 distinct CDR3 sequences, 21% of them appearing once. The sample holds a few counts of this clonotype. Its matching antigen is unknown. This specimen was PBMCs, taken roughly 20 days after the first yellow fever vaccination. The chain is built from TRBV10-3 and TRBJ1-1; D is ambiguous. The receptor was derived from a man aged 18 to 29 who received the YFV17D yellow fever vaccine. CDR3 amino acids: CAIRGTENTEAFF. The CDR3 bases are TGTGCCATCAGGGGCACAGAGAACACTGAAGCTTTCTTT.